The source of this T cell receptor (beta chain) is a study of cytotoxic CD8 clonotypes in ibrutinib-treated CLL. Looking at the study overall: Samples had a mean of around 280,000 productive templates and 85,000 to 100,000 productive rearrangements.

Some clones are missing from TCRdb's copy, which holds only in-frame ones; the method was immunoSEQ multiplex PCR. The data show some 350,000 clones, with under 70% seen just once and roughly 6.7% held by the top ten. Worth noting for this clone: Antigen specificity is unknown.

Regarding the study as a whole: Clonality grew at ibrutinib response; at progression, it decreased back toward baseline. Baseline clonality was higher than in age-matched healthy donors and moved in step with circulating CD8+ T-cell counts. Few clonotypes were public, and these shrank or held steady under treatment.

This CDR3 is 15 amino acids long. V shed 3 bases and J 2 bases; nucleotides not matched to a gene: 1. The V gene's germline CDR1 is SGHVS and CDR2 FQNEAQ. This TCR was recovered from a human donor with chronic lymphocytic leukemia. The chain is built from TRBV7-8 and TRBJ2-3; 11 bases fit TRBD2. Sequenced material: PBMCs, taken after 36 months of ibrutinib treatment. The chain's CDR3 is CASSLGLADTDTQYF. CDR3 sequence (DNA): TGTGCCAGCAGCTTGGGACTAGCGGACACAGATACGCAGTATTTT.